This T cell receptor beta chain was identified in a study of blood T cell repertoires in COVID-19. Overall study context: PBMCs, B-cell-depleted T cells, or T cells provided the cDNA or gDNA that made up the material.

Authors' analysis steps: Amplified reference gene primers provided the basis for estimating nucleated cell counts. The method was immunoSEQ multiplex PCR; TCRdb's version includes in-frame clones alone and lacks a portion of them. The DNA gave D and trimming, while V, J and clone size come from that table. There are some 71,000 clones in the sample; 75% to 85% occur only once, and 20% to 25% lies in the top ten. Trimming at V came to 6 bases and at J to 2 bases, leaving 8 bases not matched to a gene. Germline V CDR1 and CDR2: LGHDT, YNNKEL (reference sequence). The CDR3 loop spans 15 amino acids. The source of this sequence is a woman between 45 and 65 years old with acute or convalescent COVID-19. Sequenced sample: peripheral blood. The chain combines TRBV3-1 (or the pseudogene TRBV3-2) with TRBJ2-7; the match to TRBD2 covers 9 bases. The CDR3 sequence is CASRGSSGKAYEQYF. The CDR3 DNA sequence: TGTGCCAGCAGGGGCTCTAGCGGGAAGGCCTACGAGCAGTACTTC.